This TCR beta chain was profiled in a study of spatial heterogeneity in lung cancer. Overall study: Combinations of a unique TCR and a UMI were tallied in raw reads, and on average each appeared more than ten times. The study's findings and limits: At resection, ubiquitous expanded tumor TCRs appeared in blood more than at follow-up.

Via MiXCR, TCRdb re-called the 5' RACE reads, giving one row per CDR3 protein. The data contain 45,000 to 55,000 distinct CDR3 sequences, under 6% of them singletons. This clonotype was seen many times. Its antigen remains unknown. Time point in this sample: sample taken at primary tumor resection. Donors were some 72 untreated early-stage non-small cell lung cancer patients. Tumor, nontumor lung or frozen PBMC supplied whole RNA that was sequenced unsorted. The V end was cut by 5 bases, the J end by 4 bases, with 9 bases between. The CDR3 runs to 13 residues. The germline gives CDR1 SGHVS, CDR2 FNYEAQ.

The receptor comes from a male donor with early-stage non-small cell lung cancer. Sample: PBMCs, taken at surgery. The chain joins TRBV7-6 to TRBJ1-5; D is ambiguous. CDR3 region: CASSPGRNQPQHF. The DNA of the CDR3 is TGTGCCAGCAGCCCCGGGAGGAATCAGCCCCAGCATTTT.